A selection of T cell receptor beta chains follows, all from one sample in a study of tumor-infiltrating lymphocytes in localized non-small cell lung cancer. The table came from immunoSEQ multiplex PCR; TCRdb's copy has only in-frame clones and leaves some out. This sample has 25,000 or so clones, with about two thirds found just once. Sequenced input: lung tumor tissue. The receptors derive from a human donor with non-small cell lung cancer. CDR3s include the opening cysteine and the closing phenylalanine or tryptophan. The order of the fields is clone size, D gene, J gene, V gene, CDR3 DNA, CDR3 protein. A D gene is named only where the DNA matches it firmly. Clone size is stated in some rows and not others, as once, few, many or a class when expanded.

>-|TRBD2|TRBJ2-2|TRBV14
TGTGCCAGCAGCCAAGTCGCACCTTCCGCGAGCGGGGGGGCCGGGGAGCTGTTTTTT
CASSQVAPSASGGAGELFF
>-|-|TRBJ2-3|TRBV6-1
TGTGCCAGCAGTGTTTCCACAGATACGCAGTATTTT
CASSVSTDTQYF
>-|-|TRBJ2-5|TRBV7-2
TGTGCCAGCAGCTTAGCAGGTCGTGGTCCCGAGACCCAGTACTTC
CASSLAGRGPETQYF
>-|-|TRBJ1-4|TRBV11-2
TGTGCCAGCAGCTTAGTCGGGCAGATTACAACTAATGAAAAACTGTTTTTT
CASSLVGQITTNEKLFF
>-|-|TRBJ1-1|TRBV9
TGTGCCAGCAGCGTAGGTACCCTCTCTCTGGGCACTGAAGCTTTCTTT
CASSVGTLSLGTEAFF
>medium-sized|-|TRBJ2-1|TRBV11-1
TGTGCCAGCAGCTTAGAGGGCTCTGAGCAGTTCTTC
CASSLEGSEQFF
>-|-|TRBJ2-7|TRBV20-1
TGCAGTGCTAGCGGCCAAAACGAGCAGTACTTC
CSASGQNEQYF
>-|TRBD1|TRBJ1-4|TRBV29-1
TGCAGCGTGGGGGGGTCCGGGACAGGAGAAAAACTGTTTTTT
CSVGGSGTGEKLFF
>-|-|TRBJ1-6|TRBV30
TGTGCCTGGAGTGTGAGTTCACCCCTCCACTTT
CAWSVSSPLHF
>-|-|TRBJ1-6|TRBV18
TGTGCCAGCTCACCAGCTAGTTATACACCCCTCCACTTT
CASSPASYTPLHF
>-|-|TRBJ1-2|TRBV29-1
TGCAGCGTTGAAGATGATAAGGGCCGTATTAACTATGGCTACACCTTC
CSVEDDKGRINYGYTF
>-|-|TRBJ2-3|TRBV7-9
TGTGCCAGCAGCTTAGCTGGTGCTGTCACAGATACGCAGTATTTT
CASSLAGAVTDTQYF
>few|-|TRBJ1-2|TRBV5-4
TGTGCCAGCAGCTTGGCAACCGTAAACTATGGCTACACCTTC
CASSLATVNYGYTF
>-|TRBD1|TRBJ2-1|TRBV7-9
TGTGCCAGCAGCTTAAGTGACAGGGGGCCCTACAATGAGCAGTTCTTC
CASSLSDRGPYNEQFF
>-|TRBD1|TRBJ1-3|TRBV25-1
TGTGCCAGCAGTGAAGACGACAGGGGGTCGGACACCATATATTTT
CASSEDDRGSDTIYF
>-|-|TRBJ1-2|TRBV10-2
TGCGCCAGCAGTGCCGACGGAACCTTCCCCTATGGCTACACCTTC
CASSADGTFPYGYTF
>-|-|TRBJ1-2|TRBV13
TGTGCCAGCAGCTTAGTGAGGGGTGGTAACTATGGCTACACCTTC
CASSLVRGGNYGYTF
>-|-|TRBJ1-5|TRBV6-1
TGTGCCAGCAGTGAAACACAATATCAGCCCCAGCATTTT
CASSETQYQPQHF
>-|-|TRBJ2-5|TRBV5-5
TGTGCCAGCAGCTTTCGGGGGCAAGAGACCCAGTACTTC
CASSFRGQETQYF
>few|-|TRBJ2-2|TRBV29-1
TGCAGCGTTGGCAGTCAGGGGGGGGGAACCGGGGAGCTGTTTTTT
CSVGSQGGGTGELFF
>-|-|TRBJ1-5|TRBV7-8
TGTGCCAGCAGCGCTCGGACTGAACGGGCCCAGCATTTT
CASSARTERAQHF
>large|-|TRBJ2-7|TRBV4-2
TGTGCCAGCAGCCAAGCCGGGGATAATTACGAGCAGTACTTC
CASSQAGDNYEQYF
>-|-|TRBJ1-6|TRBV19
TGTGCCAGTAGCGGGACGTCGTATAATTCACCCCTCCACTTT
CASSGTSYNSPLHF
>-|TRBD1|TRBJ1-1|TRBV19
TGTGCCAGTAGTATTGGGGACAGGGGTCCTGAAGCTTTCTTT
CASSIGDRGPEAFF
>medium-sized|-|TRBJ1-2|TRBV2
TGTGCCAGCAGTGGACACTACACCTTC
CASSGHYTF
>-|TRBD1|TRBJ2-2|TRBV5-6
TGTGCCAGCAGCTTTCGACAGGGGGAAGGGGAGCTGTTTTTT
CASSFRQGEGELFF
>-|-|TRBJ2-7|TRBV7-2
TGTGCCAGCAGCCCGGACGTGACCTACGAGCAGTACTTC
CASSPDVTYEQYF
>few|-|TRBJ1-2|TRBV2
TGTGCCAGCAAGACTGAGGTGGGTGGCTACACCTTC
CASKTEVGGYTF
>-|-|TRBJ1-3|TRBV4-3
TGCGCCAGCAGCCGAGGAAACACCATATATTTT
CASSRGNTIYF
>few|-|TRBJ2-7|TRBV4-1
TGCGCCAGCAGCCAAGGAAGACGGGACGGCTCCTACGAGCAGTACTTC
CASSQGRRDGSYEQYF
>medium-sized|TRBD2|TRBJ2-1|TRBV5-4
TGTGCCAGCAGTTTTGGTGGCGGGGGGGCCTACAATGAGCAGTTCTTC
CASSFGGGGAYNEQFF
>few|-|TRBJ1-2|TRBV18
TGTGCCAGCTCATCGGATACCCAATATGGCTACACCTTC
CASSSDTQYGYTF